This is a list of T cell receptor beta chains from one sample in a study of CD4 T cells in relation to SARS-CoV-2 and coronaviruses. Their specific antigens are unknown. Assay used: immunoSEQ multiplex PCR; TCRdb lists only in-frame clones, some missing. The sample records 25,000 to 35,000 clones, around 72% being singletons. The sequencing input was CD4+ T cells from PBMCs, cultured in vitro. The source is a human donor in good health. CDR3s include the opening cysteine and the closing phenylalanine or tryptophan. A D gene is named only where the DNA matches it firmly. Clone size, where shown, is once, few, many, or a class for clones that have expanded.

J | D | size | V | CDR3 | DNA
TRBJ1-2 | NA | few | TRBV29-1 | CSVGGKGAYGYTF | TGCAGCGTGGGGGGGAAGGGAGCCTATGGCTACACCTTC
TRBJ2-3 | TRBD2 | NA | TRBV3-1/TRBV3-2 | CASSQDRAGDSTDTQYF | TGTGCCAGCAGTCAAGATAGGGCGGGGGATAGCACAGATACGCAGTATTTT
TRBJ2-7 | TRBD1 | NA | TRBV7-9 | CASSFGQGQYF | TGTGCCAGCAGCTTCGGACAGGGACAGTACTTC
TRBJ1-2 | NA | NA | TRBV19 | CASSSREDYGYTF | TGTGCCAGTAGTAGCAGGGAGGACTATGGCTACACCTTC
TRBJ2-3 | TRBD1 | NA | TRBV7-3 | CASSLTGGPDTQYF | TGTGCCAGCAGCTTGACAGGGGGCCCAGATACGCAGTATTTT
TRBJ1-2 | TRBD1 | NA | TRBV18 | CASSPGQSTGYTF | TGTGCCAGCTCACCGGGACAGTCTACTGGCTACACCTTC
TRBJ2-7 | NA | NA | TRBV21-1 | CASSGGGRGNSYEQYF | TGTGCCAGCAGCGGTGGGGGGCGGGGGAACTCCTACGAGCAGTACTTC
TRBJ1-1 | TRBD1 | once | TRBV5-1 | CASSGTRGDTEAFF | TGCGCCAGCAGCGGAACCAGGGGGGACACTGAAGCTTTCTTT
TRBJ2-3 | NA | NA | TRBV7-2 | CASSLWTSTDTQYF | TGTGCCAGCAGCCTGTGGACTAGCACAGATACGCAGTATTTT
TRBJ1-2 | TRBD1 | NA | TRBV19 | CASSLHPGQGVGYTF | TGTGCCAGTAGCCTACATCCGGGACAGGGTGTAGGCTACACCTTC
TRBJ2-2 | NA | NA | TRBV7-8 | CASSLTRTGELFF | TGTGCCAGCAGCCTAACCCGTACCGGGGAGCTGTTTTTT
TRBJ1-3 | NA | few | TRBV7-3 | CASSPPQDNSGNTIYF | TGTGCCAGCAGCCCACCCCAGGACAACTCTGGAAACACCATATATTTT
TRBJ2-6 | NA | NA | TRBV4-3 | CASSQDSVSGANVLTF | TGCGCCAGCAGCCAAGATTCGGTCTCTGGGGCCAACGTCCTGACTTTC
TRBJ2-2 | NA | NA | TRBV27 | CASSLSWAGELFF | TGTGCCAGCAGTTTATCCTGGGCCGGGGAGCTGTTTTTT
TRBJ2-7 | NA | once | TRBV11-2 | CASRIRTVATYEQYF | TGTGCCAGCAGGATACGGACAGTAGCGACCTACGAGCAGTACTTC
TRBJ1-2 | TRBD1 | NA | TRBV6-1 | CASSEGQLRTFFGYTF | TGTGCCAGCAGTGAGGGACAGCTTCGTACATTCTTTGGCTACACCTTC
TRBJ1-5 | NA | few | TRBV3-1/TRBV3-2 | CASSHRGGNQPQHF | TGTGCCAGCAGCCACAGGGGAGGCAATCAGCCCCAGCATTTT
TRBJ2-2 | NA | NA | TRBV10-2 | CASLGTPANTGELFF | TGCGCCAGCCTGGGGACTCCCGCGAACACCGGGGAGCTGTTTTTT
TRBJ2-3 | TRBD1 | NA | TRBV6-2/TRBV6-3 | CASSNRDRGPADTQYF | TGTGCCAGCAGTAACCGGGACAGGGGGCCCGCAGATACGCAGTATTTT
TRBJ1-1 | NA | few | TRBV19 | CASSIEVRAEAFF | TGTGCCAGTAGTATCGAGGTCCGGGCTGAAGCTTTCTTT
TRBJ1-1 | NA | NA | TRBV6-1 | CASSEGFGGTPFF | TGTGCCAGCAGTGAAGGGTTCGGAGGGACGCCTTTCTTT
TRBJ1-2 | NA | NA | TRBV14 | CASSQVEALSYTF | TGTGCCAGCAGCCAAGTTGAGGCCTTAAGCTACACCTTC
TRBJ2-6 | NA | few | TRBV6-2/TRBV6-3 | CASSRQVTSGANVLTF | TGTGCCAGCAGCAGACAGGTTACCTCTGGGGCCAACGTCCTGACTTTC
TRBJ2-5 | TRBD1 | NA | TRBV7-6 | CASSLAAILRGLKETQYF | TGTGCCAGCAGCTTAGCGGCGATCCTCAGGGGGCTTAAAGAGACCCAGTACTTC
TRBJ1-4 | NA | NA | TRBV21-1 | CASSKSTVREKLFF | TGTGCCAGCAGCAAAAGTACAGTTAGAGAAAAACTGTTTTTT
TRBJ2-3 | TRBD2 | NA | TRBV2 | CASREGTSGAYTDTQYF | TGTGCCAGCAGAGAGGGGACTAGCGGAGCCTACACAGATACGCAGTATTTT
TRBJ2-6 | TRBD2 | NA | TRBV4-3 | CASSGEGWEPGANVLTF | TGCGCCAGCAGTGGGGAGGGGTGGGAACCTGGGGCCAACGTCCTGACTTTC
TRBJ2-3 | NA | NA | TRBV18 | CASSQPGGPTDTQYF | TGTGCCAGCTCACAACCCGGGGGGCCCACAGATACGCAGTATTTT
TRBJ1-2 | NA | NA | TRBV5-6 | CASSFWGGNYGYTF | TGTGCCAGCAGCTTTTGGGGCGGTAACTATGGCTACACCTTC
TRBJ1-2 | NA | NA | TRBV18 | CASSPAGRVDYGYTF | TGTGCCAGCTCACCGGCGGGACGGGTGGACTATGGCTACACCTTC
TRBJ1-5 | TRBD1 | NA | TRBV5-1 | CAGIRGLLLQPQHF | TGCGCCGGCATTAGGGGGCTTCTTCTTCAGCCCCAGCATTTT
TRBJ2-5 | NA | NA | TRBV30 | CAWSSVMGETQYF | TGTGCCTGGAGTTCAGTGATGGGGGAGACCCAGTACTTC
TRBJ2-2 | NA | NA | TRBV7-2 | CASSFERNTGELFF | TGTGCCAGCAGTTTTGAGAGGAACACCGGGGAGCTGTTTTTT
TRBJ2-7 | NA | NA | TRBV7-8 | CASSLDRAVSRSYEQYF | TGTGCCAGCAGCTTAGATAGGGCAGTCTCAAGGAGCTACGAGCAGTACTTC
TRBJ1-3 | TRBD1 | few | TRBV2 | CASSEGRGLVGTIYF | TGTGCCAGCAGTGAAGGCAGGGGGCTGGTTGGCACCATATATTTT
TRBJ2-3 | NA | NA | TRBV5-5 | CASSLRHHTDTQYF | TGTGCCAGCAGCTTGCGGCACCACACAGATACGCAGTATTTT
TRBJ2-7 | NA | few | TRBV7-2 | CASSPDKVQYF | TGTGCCAGCAGCCCAGACAAGGTGCAGTACTTC
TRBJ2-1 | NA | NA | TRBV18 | CASSRWEPKGNEQFF | TGTGCCAGCTCACGGTGGGAGCCCAAAGGGAATGAGCAGTTCTTC
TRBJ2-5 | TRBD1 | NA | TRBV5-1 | CASSPNPPGQGLETQYF | TGCGCCAGCAGCCCGAATCCCCCGGGACAGGGGTTAGAGACCCAGTACTTC
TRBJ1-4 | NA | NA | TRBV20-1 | CSASGNEKLFF | TGCAGTGCTAGCGGAAATGAAAAACTGTTTTTT
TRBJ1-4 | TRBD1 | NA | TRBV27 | CASSSEMTGADPTNEKLFF | TGTGCCAGCAGTTCTGAAATGACAGGGGCGGACCCAACTAATGAAAAACTGTTTTTT
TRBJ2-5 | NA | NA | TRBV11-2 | CASSLVSTQETQYF | TGTGCCAGCAGCTTAGTGTCTACCCAAGAGACCCAGTACTTC
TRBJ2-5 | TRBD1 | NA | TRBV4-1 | CASSPTGTGSLETQYF | TGCGCCAGCAGCCCAACCGGGACAGGGAGTCTAGAGACCCAGTACTTC
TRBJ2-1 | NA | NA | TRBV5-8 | CASSLTPRNEQFF | TGTGCCAGCAGCTTAACTCCCCGCAATGAGCAGTTCTTC
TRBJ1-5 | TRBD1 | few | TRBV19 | CASTPRDRVGQPQHF | TGTGCCAGTACCCCCCGTGACAGGGTGGGGCAGCCCCAGCATTTT
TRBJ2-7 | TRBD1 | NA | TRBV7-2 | CASSRGQDLEQYF | TGTGCCAGCAGCCGCGGACAGGATCTGGAGCAGTACTTC
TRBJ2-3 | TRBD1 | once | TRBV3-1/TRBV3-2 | CASSRGRQGAGTDTQYF | TGTGCCAGCAGCCGAGGACGACAGGGGGCGGGTACAGATACGCAGTATTTT
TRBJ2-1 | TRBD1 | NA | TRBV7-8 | CATGDRGNNEQFF | TGTGCCACTGGGGACAGGGGGAACAATGAGCAGTTCTTC
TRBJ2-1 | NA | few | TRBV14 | CASSQEAPKDYNEQFF | TGTGCCAGCAGCCAAGAAGCCCCGAAAGACTACAATGAGCAGTTCTTC
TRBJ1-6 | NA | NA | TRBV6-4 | CASSDGAFGGNSPLHF | TGTGCCAGCAGTGACGGGGCGTTTGGAGGGAATTCACCCCTCCACTTT
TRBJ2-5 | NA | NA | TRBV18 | CASSPQAPGAGETQYF | TGTGCCAGCTCACCACAGGCCCCCGGGGCGGGAGAGACCCAGTACTTC